What follows are 19 T cell receptor beta chains derived from one specimen sequenced in a study of beta chain features in type 1 diabetes. Reverse transcription of all isolated RNA meant that expressed TCRB transcripts were sequenced. Assay: immunoSEQ multiplex PCR; the TCRdb copy retains only in-frame clones and omits some. Of some 200,000 clones in the sample, approximately 11% were seen once. Sample: central memory CD4+ T cells from blood. Receptors originate from a man younger than 35 in good health.

This clone appeared a few times. The V gene is TRBV5-1, the J gene TRBJ1-5, with 8 bases that match TRBD1. Trimming at V came to 4 bases and at J to 7 bases, leaving 10 bases not matched to a gene. This CDR3 is built from 15 residues. CDR1 is SGHRS, CDR2 YFSETQ, per germline. The CDR3 DNA reads TGCGCCAGCAGCCCGGGAGGACAGGGAGGGCAGCCCCAGCATTTT. It encodes CASSPGGQGGQPQHF.

This clone has a count of ten or more. The chain carries TRBV9 and TRBJ1-2; TRBD1 aligns across 8 bases. V lost 4 bases and J lost 4; bases outside the gene matches: 6. Germline V gene lookup returns CDR1 SGDLS and CDR2 YYNGEE. The CDR3 runs to 14 residues. CDR3 nucleotides: TGTGCCAGCAGCAGACGGACAGGGCCCTATGGCTACACCTTC. Its protein product is CASSRRTGPYGYTF.

This clone was detected a few times. V is TRBV11-3 and J is TRBJ2-7; 13 positions match TRBD2. V shed 5 bases, J shed 5 bases, and the junction held 9 bases outside the gene matches. The CDR3 length is 16 residues. Germline-derived CDR1 and CDR2 are SGHNT and YENEEA. The CDR3 region has the DNA TGTGCCAGCAGCCTCCGGACTAGCGGGAGTAACAACGAGCAGTACTTC. The encoded protein is CASSLRTSGSNNEQYF.

The V call is TRBV19, the J call TRBJ2-1; TRBD1 aligns across 9 bases. The germline V gene encodes CDR1 LNHDA and CDR2 SQIVND (reference sequence). This CDR3 comprises 13 residues. Germline trimming cut 6 bases from V and 8 bases from J; bases unmatched to any gene: 5. This CDR3 is CASSRDRDDEQFF. As DNA, the CDR3 is TGTGCCAGTAGCCGGGACAGGGACGATGAGCAGTTCTTC.

This clone came up a few times. V gene TRBV14 combines with J gene TRBJ2-3; no definite D call. The germline CDR1 and CDR2 sequences are SGHDN and FVKESK. The CDR3 extends over 13 amino acids. V lost 0 bases and J lost 5, with 6 bases in between. CDR3: CASSQDHGDTQYF. The CDR3 DNA sequence: TGTGCCAGCAGCCAAGATCACGGAGATACGCAGTATTTT.

This clone appeared many times. This chain joins TRBV7-9 and TRBJ2-1; 11 bases agree with TRBD2. In germline, CDR1 is SEHNR, CDR2 FQNEAQ (reference sequence). CDR3 length: 15 residues. The V segment lost 1 base and the J segment 5 bases; nucleotides outside the gene matches: 1. The CDR3 DNA follows: TGTGCCAGCAGCTTAGAACTAGCGGGAGACAATGAGCAGTTCTTC. Translation: CASSLELAGDNEQFF.

This clone was observed a handful of times. The rearrangement uses TRBV5-1 and TRBJ2-2; D may be TRBD1 (6 bases). The CDR3 sequence is 16 residues long. Trimming took off 3 bases at V and 0 bases at J, with 12 bases between the two ends. From germline, CDR1 is SGHRS and CDR2 YFSETQ. DNA of the CDR3: TGCGCCAGCAGCTGGTCGACAGGTGCGAACACCGGGGAGCTGTTTTTT. This translates into CASSWSTGANTGELFF.

This clone was seen only a few times. The rearrangement joins TRBV6-6 to TRBJ2-3; 13 positions match TRBD2. The ends lost 6 bases at V and 2 bases at J; junction bases unmatched: 5. CDR1 and CDR2 (germline): MNHNY, SVGAGI (reference sequence). The CDR3 has 16 amino acids. The CDR3 loop is CASSIGTSGNTDTQYF. In DNA form, the CDR3 reads TGTGCCAGCAGCATAGGGACTAGCGGGAACACAGATACGCAGTATTTT.

The gene calls are TRBV10-3 and TRBJ2-1; 8 nucleotides line up with TRBD2. Germline loops: CDR1 ENHRY, CDR2 SYGVKD. Unmatched junction bases numbered 4, after V lost 2 bases and J lost 10 bases. The CDR3 totals 13 residues. CDR3 region: CAISEDPGGEQFF. CDR3 coding DNA: TGTGCCATCAGTGAGGACCCGGGGGGGGAGCAGTTCTTC.

The chain has TRBV7-2 and TRBJ1-5; D gene unclear. The germline V and J ends were trimmed by 4 bases and 7 bases, with 8 bases remaining between them. Germline V CDR1 and CDR2: SGHTA, FQGNSA. The CDR3 covers 12 residues. As DNA, the CDR3 is TGTGCCAGCAGCTCACCCCCGCAGCCCCAGCATTTT. It codes for CASSSPPQPQHF.

In regard to this clone: This sample also contains other DNA sequences that code for the same CDR3. V gene TRBV29-1 combines with J gene TRBJ2-3; no clear D gene. Germline CDR1 reads SQVTM; CDR2 reads ANQGSEA. This CDR3 has 9 residues. Trimming removed 0 bases from V and 8 bases from J, with 0 bases in between. CDR3 bases: TGCAGCGTTGAAGATACGCAGTATTTT. As protein: CSVEDTQYF.

This chain links TRBV28 with TRBJ2-3; D not certain. The CDR3 is 13 residues long. V was cut by 7 bases and J by 1 base, with 9 bases left in between. CDR1 MDHEN and CDR2 SYDVKM come from the germline V gene. This CDR3 is CASTVPGTDTQYF. DNA for the CDR3: TGTGCCAGCACCGTCCCCGGCACAGATACGCAGTATTTT.

The rearrangement uses TRBV7-8 and TRBJ1-2; unclear D gene. Between the trimmed V and J ends, which lost 0 bases and 4 bases, there was a span of 9 bases. The length of the CDR3 is 14 residues. Germline V CDR1 and CDR2: SGHVS, FQNEAQ. CDR3 nucleotide sequence: TGTGCCAGCAGCTTAGCCGGGCACGGCTATGGCTACACCTTC. This translates into CASSLAGHGYGYTF.

This clone was found many times. V is TRBV4-2 and J is TRBJ2-7; a weak D match, TRBD1 (5 bases). Trimming removed 0 bases from V and 3 bases from J, with 12 bases in between. The germline V gene has CDR1 LGHNA and CDR2 YNFKEQ. This CDR3 spans 15 amino acids. The CDR3 DNA is TGTGCCAGCAGCCAAGAGCTGGCCCAGGGCTACGAGCAGTACTTC. It specifies CASSQELAQGYEQYF.

This clone was counted ten times or more. The chain uses TRBV7-9 and TRBJ2-1; D ambiguous. CDR1 is SEHNR, CDR2 FQNEAQ, per germline (reference sequence). Trimming cost V 1 base and J 7 bases, with 11 bases left between them. The CDR3 sequence is 14 residues long. CDR3 bases: TGTGCCAGCAGCTTAGGCCTCGGCCTTAATGAGCAGTTCTTC. It translates to CASSLGLGLNEQFF. Variable domain in full (rest from reference TRBV7-9 and TRBJ2-1): DTGVSQNPRHKITKRGQNVTFRCDPISEHNRLYWYRQTLGQGPEFLTYFQNEAQLEKSRLLSDRFSAERPKGSFSTLEIQRTEQGDSAMYLCASSLGLGLNEQFFGPGTRLTVL.

V is TRBV7-2 and J is TRBJ1-5; D is ambiguous. This CDR3 is built from 14 residues. Trimming stripped 1 base from V and 3 bases from J, with 7 bases between. Germline V gene data show CDR1 as SGHTA and CDR2 as FQGNSA. CDR3 sequence (DNA): TGTGCCAGCAGCTTAGTGGGATACAATCAGCCCCAGCATTTT. Translation gives CASSLVGYNQPQHF.

The chain combines TRBV28 with TRBJ2-7, with TRBD1 matching 9 bases. The V gene end was trimmed by 0 bases and the J gene end by 9 bases; junction bases not matched to a gene: 0. Germline CDR1 reads MDHEN; CDR2 reads SYDVKM. The CDR3 extends over 12 amino acids. CDR3 protein: CASSLWDRGQYF. The CDR3 nucleotides read TGTGCCAGCAGTTTATGGGACAGGGGGCAGTACTTC.

The CDR3 spells CASSLGLAGDPSQETQYF. The DNA for the CDR3 is TGCGCCAGCAGCTTAGGACTAGCGGGAGACCCCTCCCAAGAGACCCAGTACTTC. This chain links TRBV5-1 with TRBJ2-5; 13 bases map to TRBD2. Per germline, CDR1 SGHRS and CDR2 YFSETQ. CDR3 size: 18 residues. V dropped 2 bases and J dropped 1; count of bases not matched to a gene: 8.

This clone was counted between two and nine times. The rearrangement uses TRBV2 and TRBJ1-5; 7 bases are a match to TRBD1. Germline assignment: CDR1 SNHLY and CDR2 FYNNEI. Trimming removed 4 bases from V and 3 bases from J; junction bases left unmatched: 3. This CDR3 comprises 14 residues. CDR3 nucleotides: TGTGCCAGCAGTGCACAGGGGTTCAATCAGCCCCAGCATTTT. This gives the protein CASSAQGFNQPQHF.